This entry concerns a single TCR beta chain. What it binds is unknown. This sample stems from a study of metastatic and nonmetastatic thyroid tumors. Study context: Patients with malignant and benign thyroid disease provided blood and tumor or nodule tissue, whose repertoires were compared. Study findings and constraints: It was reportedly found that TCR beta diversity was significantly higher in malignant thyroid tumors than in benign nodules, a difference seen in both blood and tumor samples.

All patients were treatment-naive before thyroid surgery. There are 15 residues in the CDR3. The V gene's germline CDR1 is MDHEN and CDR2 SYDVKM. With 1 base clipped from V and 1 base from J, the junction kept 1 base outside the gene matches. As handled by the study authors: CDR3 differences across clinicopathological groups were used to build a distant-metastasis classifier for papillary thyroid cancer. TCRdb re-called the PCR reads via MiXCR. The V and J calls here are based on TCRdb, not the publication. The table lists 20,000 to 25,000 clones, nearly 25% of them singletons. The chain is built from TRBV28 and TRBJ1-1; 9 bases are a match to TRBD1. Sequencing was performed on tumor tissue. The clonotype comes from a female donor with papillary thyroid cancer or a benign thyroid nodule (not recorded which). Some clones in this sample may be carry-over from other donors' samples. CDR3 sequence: CASSLLDRGNTEAFF. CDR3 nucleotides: TGTGCCAGCAGTTTATTGGACAGGGGGAACACTGAAGCTTTCTTT.